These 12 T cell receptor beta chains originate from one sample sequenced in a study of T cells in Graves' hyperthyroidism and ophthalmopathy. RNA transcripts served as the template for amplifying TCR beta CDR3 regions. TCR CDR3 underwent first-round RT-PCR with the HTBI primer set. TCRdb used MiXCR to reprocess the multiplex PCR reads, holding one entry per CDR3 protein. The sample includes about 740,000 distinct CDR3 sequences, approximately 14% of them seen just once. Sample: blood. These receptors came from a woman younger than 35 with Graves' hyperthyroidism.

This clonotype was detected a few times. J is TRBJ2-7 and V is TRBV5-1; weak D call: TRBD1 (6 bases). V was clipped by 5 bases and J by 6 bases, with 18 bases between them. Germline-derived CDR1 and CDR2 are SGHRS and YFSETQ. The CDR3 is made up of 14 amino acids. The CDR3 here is CASSYYSTGIEQYF. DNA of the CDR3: TGCGCCAGCAGTTACTACTCTACAGGGATCGAGCAGTACTTC.

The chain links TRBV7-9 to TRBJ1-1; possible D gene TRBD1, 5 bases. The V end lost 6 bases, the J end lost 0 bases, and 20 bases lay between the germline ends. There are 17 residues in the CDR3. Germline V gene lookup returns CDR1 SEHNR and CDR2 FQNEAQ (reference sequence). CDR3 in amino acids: CASSSQGRSRMNTEAFF. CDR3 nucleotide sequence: TGTGCCAGCAGTTCCCAGGGAAGGTCTCGGATGAACACTGAAGCTTTCTTT.

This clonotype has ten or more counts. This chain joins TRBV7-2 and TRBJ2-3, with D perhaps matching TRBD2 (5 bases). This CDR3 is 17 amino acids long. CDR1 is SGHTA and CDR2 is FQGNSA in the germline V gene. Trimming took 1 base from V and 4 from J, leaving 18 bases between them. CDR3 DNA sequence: TGTGCCAGCAGCTTAGTTGTAGGAGCTAGCAATTCAGATACGCAGTATTTT. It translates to CASSLVVGASNSDTQYF.

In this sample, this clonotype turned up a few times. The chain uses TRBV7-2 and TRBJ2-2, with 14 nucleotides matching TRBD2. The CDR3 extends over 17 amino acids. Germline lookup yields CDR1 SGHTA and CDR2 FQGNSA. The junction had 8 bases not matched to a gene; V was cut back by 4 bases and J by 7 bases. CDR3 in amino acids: CASSSGLAGVGHGELFF. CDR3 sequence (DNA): TGTGCCAGCAGCTCGGGACTAGCGGGAGTAGGGCACGGGGAGCTGTTTTTT.

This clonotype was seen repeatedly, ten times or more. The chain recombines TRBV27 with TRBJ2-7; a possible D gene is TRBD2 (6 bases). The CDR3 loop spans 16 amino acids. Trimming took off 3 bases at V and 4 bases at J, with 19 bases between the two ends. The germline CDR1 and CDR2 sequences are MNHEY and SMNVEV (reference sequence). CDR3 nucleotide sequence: TGTGCCAGCAGTTTCCCCGCGAGCACGGGGAGGTACGAGCAGTACTTC. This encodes CASSFPASTGRYEQYF.

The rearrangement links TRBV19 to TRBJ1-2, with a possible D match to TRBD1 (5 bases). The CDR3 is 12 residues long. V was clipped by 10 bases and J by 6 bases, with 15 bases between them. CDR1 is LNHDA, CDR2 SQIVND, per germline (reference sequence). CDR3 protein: CATGRGGNGYTF. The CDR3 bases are TGTGCCACCGGGCGGGGGGGTAATGGCTACACCTTC.

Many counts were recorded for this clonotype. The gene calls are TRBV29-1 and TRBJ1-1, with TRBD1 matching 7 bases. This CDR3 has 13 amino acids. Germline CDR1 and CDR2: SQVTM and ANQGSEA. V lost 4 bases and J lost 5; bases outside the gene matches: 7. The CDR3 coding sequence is TGCAGCGTTGTCCCACAGGGGTCGACTGAAGCTTTCTTT. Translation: CSVVPQGSTEAFF.

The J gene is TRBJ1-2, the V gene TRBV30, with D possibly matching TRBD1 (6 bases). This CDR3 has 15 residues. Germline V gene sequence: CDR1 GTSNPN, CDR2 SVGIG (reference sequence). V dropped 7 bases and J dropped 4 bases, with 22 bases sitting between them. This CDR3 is CASKTPRGVFYGYTF. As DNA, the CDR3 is TGTGCCTCGAAAACCCCGAGGGGGGTTTTCTATGGCTACACCTTC.

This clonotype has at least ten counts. The CDR3 loop is CASSFRTDNEQFF. DNA of the CDR3: TGTGCCAGCAGTTTCAGAACAGACAATGAGCAGTTCTTC. The chain links TRBV12-3 or TRBV12-4 to TRBJ2-1; no definite D call. The CDR3 is 13 residues long. Trimming stripped 3 bases from V and 5 bases from J, with 8 bases between.

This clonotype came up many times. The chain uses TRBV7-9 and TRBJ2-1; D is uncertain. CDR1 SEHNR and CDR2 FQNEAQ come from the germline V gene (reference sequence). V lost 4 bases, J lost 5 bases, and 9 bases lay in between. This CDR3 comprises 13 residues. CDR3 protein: CASSSRSNNEQFF. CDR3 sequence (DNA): TGTGCCAGCAGCTCTCGGAGCAACAATGAGCAGTTCTTC.

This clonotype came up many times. CDR3 region: CASSLWALSGQGPKFSSYEQYF. The CDR3 nucleotides read TGTGCCAGCAGTTTATGGGCTCTATCAGGACAGGGCCCTAAATTCAGCTCCTACGAGCAGTACTTC. The genes are TRBV28 and TRBJ2-7, with 8 bases matching TRBD1. The germline V gene has CDR1 MDHEN and CDR2 SYDVKM. V shed 0 bases and J 0 bases; nucleotides not matched to a gene: 22. The CDR3 length is 22 residues.

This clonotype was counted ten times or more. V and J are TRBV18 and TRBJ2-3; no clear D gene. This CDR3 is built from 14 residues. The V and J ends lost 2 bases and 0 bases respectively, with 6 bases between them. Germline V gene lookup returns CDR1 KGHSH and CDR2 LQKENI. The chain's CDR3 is CASSPTPSTDTQYF. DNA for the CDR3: TGTGCCAGCTCACCAACCCCGAGCACAGATACGCAGTATTTT.